This TCR beta chain was found in a study of T cell repertoires in cytomegalovirus infection. One entry per CDR3 protein, called by TCRdb with MiXCR from the reads. The data show about 530,000 distinct CDR3 sequences, about 26% seen once. In this sample, this clonotype turned up a few times. CDR3 length: 14 amino acids. The germline CDR1 and CDR2 sequences are SGHAT and FQNNGV. The V end lost 5 bases, the J end lost 6 bases, and 13 bases lay between the germline ends. Material for sequencing was PBMCs. The clonotype comes from a human donor in good health (CMV status not recorded). Some clones in this sample may be carry-over from other donors' samples. V and J are TRBV11-2 and TRBJ2-2; the D gene is possibly TRBD1 (5 bases). CDR3 sequence reads: CASSLQVLPGELFF. The CDR3 bases are TGTGCCAGCAGCCTACAGGTGTTGCCCGGGGAGCTGTTTTTT.